This T cell receptor beta chain originates from a study of cytomegalovirus exposure and HLA in healthy donors. Notes on the study in general: The authors excluded some V segments, including TRBV6-2 and TRBV6-3, as indistinguishable. The authors enumerated some 170 TCR beta chains as linked to cytomegalovirus.

The PCR had 60 Vbeta and 13 Jbeta primers. Sequenced by immunoSEQ multiplex PCR; TCRdb stores in-frame clones only, minus some. The table has under 150,000 clones, over 65% seen once; the top ten hold 3% to 4%. Germline-derived CDR1 and CDR2 are SEHNR and FQNEAQ (reference sequence). V was pared by 5 bases and J by 1 base, with 9 bases of the junction left unmatched. The CDR3 loop spans 18 amino acids. On this clone: What it recognizes is unknown.

This TCR was sampled from a woman in her thirties in good health and CMV-seropositive. The sample comprised PBMCs. The chain recombines TRBV7-9 with TRBJ1-6, with 9 bases fitting TRBD1. The CDR3 region is CASSRSGTGTSYNSPLHF. DNA for the CDR3: TGTGCCAGCAGCCGATCAGGGACAGGGACATCCTATAATTCACCCCTCCACTTT.